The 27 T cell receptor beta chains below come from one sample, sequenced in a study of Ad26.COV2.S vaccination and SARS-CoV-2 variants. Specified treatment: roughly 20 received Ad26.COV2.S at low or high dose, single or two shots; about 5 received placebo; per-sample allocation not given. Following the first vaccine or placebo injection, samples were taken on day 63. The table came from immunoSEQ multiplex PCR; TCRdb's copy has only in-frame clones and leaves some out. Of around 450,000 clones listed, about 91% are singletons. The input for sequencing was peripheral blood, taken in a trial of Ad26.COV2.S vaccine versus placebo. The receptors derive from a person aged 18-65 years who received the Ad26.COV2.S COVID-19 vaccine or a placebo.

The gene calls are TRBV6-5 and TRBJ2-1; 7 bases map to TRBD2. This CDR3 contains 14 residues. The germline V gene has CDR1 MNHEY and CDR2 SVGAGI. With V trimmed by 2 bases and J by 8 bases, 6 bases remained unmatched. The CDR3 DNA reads TGTGCCAGCAGTTACGGGGGAGGGGACGATGAGCAGTTCTTC. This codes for CASSYGGGDDEQFF.

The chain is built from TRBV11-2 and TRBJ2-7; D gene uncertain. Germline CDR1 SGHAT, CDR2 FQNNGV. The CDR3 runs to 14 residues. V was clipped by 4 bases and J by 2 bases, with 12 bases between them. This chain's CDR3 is CASSSRPVTYEQYF. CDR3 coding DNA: TGTGCCAGCAGCTCTCGTCCGGTTACCTACGAGCAGTACTTC.

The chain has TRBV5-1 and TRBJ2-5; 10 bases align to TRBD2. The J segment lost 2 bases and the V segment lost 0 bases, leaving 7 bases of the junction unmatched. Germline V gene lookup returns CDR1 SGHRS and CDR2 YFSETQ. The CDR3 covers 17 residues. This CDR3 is CASSLGGIAGGQETQYF. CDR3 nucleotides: TGCGCCAGCAGCTTGGGGGGGATAGCGGGAGGACAAGAGACCCAGTACTTC.

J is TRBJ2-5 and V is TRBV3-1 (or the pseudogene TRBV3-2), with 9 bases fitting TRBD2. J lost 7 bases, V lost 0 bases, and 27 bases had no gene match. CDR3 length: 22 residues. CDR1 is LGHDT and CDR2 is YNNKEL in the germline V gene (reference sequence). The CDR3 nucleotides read TGTGCCAGCAGCCAAGAGAAGTTGTCCGGCGGGGCGGCGGCGGGGGGGCTTGGGACCCAGTACTTC. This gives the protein CASSQEKLSGGAAAGGLGTQYF.

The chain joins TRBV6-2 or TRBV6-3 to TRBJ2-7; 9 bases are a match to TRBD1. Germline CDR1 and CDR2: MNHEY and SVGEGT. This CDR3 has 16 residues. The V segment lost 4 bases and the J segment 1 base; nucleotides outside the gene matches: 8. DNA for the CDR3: TGTGCCAGCAGTTCCCCGGGACAGGGATTTTCCTACGAGCAGTACGTC. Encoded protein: CASSSPGQGFSYEQYV.

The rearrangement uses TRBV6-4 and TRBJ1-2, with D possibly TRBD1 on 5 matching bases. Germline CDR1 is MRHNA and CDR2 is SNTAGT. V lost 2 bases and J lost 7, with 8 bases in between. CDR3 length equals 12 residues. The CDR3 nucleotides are TGTGCCAGCAGTGACGTTGGGGGTGGCTACACCTTC. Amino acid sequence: CASSDVGGGYTF.

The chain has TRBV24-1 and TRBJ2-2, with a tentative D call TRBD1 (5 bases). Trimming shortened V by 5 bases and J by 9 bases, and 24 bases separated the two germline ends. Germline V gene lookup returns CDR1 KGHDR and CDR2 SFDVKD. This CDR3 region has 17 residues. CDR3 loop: CATSAPLRGHLIRELFF. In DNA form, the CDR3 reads TGTGCCACCAGTGCCCCCTTAAGGGGTCACCTGATCAGGGAGCTGTTTTTT.

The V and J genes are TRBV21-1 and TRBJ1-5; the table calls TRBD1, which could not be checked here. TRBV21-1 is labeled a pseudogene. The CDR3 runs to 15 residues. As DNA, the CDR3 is TGTGCCAGCTCCCTCGGGACAGGGCTCAATCAGCCCCAGCATTTT. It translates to CASSLGTGLNQPQHF.

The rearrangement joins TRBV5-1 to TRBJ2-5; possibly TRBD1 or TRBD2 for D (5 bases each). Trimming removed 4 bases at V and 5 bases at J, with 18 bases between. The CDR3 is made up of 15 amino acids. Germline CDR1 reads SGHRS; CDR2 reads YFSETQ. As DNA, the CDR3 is TGCGCCAGCAGCGAGGGACCGACCTTGCGGGAGACCCAGTACTTC. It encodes CASSEGPTLRETQYF.

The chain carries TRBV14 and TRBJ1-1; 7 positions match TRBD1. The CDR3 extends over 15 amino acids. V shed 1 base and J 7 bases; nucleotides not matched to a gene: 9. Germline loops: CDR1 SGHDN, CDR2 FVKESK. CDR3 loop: CASSQVARGSGEAFF. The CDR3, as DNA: TGTGCCAGCAGCCAAGTTGCCAGGGGGAGTGGTGAAGCTTTCTTT.

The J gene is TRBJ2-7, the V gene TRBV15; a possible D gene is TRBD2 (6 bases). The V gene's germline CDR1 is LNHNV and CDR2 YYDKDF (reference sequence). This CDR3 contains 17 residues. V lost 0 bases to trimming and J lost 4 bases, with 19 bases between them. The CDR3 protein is CATSRDNGEAEGYEQYF. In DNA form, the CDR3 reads TGTGCCACCAGCAGAGATAATGGGGAGGCGGAAGGATACGAGCAGTACTTC.

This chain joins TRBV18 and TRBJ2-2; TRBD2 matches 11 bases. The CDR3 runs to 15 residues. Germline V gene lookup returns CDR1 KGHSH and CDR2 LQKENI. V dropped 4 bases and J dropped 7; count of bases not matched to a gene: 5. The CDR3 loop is CASSHSGRAIGELFF. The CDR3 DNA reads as TGTGCCAGCTCACATAGCGGGAGGGCCATCGGGGAGCTGTTTTTT.

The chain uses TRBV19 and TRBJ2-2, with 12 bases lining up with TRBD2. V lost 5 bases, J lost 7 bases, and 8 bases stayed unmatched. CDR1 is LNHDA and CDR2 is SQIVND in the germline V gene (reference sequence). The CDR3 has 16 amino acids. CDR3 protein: CASSPRLAGVLGELFF. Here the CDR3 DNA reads TGTGCCAGTAGTCCCCGACTAGCGGGAGTGCTCGGGGAGCTGTTTTTT.

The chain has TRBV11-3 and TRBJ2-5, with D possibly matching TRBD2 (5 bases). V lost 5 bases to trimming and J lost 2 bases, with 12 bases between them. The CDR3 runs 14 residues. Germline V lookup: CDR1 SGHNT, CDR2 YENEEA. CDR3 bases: TGTGCCAGCAGCGGAGGTAGGCAGCAAGAGACCCAGTACTTC. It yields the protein CASSGGRQQETQYF.

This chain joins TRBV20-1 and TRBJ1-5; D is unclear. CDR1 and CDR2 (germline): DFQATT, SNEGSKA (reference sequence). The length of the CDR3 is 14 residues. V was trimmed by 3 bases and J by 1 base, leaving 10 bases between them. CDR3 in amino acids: CSASPVLSNQPQHF. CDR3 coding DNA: TGCAGTGCTAGTCCCGTTTTAAGCAATCAGCCCCAGCATTTT.

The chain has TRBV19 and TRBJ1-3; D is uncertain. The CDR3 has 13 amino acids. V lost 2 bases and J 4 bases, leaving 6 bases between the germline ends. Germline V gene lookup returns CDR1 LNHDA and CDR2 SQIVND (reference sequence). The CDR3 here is CASSIRQGNTIYF. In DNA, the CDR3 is TGTGCCAGTAGTATAAGGCAAGGAAACACCATATATTTT. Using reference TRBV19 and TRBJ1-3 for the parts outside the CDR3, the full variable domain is DGGITQSPKYLFRKEGQNVTLSCEQNLNHDAMYWYRQDPGQGLRLIYYSQIVNDFQKGDIAEGYSVSREKKESFPLTVTSAQKNPTAFYLCASSIRQGNTIYFGEGSWLTVV.

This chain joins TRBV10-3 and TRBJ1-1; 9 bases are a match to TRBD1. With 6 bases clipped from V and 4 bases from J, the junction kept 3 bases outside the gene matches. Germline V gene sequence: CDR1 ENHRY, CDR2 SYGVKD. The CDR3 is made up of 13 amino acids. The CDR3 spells CAISRDRVTEAFF. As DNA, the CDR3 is TGTGCCATCAGCCGGGACAGGGTCACTGAAGCTTTCTTT.

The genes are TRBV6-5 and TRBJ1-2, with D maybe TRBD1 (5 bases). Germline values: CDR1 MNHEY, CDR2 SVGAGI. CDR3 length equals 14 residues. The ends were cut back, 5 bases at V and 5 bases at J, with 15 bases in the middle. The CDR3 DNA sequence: TGTGCCAGCAGTATCTATGGGGGTTGGTATGGCTACACCTTC. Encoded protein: CASSIYGGWYGYTF.

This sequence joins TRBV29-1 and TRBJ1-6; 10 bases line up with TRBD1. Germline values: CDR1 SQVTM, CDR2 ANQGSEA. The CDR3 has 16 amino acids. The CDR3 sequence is CGILDRGSSYNSPLHF. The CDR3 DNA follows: TGCGGAATACTGGACAGGGGGAGTTCCTATAATTCACCCCTCCACTTT.

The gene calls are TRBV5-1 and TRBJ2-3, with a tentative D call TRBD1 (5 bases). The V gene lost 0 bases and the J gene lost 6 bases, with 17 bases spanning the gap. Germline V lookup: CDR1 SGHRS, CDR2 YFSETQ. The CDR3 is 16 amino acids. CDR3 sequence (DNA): TGCGCCAGCAGCTTGGCCTCGACAGTCCCGCCGGATACGCAGTATTTT. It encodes CASSLASTVPPDTQYF.

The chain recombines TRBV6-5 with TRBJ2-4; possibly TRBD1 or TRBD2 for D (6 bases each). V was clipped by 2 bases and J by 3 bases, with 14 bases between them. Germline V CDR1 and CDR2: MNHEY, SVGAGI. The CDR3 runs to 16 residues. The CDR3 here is CASSYAAGEDKNIQYF. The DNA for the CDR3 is TGTGCCAGCAGTTACGCCGCAGGGGAGGACAAAAACATTCAGTACTTC.

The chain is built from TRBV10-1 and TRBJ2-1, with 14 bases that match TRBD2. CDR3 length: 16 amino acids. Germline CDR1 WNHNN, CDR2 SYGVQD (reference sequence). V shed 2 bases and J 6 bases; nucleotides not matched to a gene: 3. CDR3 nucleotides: TGCGCCAGCAGTGAGCCGACTAGCGGGGGGGCCAATGAGCAGTTCTTC. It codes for CASSEPTSGGANEQFF.

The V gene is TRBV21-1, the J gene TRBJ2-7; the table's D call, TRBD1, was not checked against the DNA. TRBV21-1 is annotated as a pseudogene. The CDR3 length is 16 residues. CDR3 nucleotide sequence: TGTGCCAGCAGCATTTACCGGGACAGGGGTCCCTACGAGCAGTACGTC. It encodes CASSIYRDRGPYEQYV.

The CDR3 spells CASNILGETNEKLFF. The CDR3 DNA reads TGTGCCAGCAACATTTTAGGGGAAACTAATGAAAAACTGTTTTTT. The rearrangement joins TRBV11-2 to TRBJ1-4; tentatively, D is TRBD1 (5 bases). This CDR3 is 15 amino acids long. Trimming shortened V by 7 bases and J by 1 base, and 13 bases separated the two germline ends. CDR1 SGHAT and CDR2 FQNNGV come from the germline V gene. The variable domain in full, completed from reference TRBV11-2 and TRBJ1-4, reads EAGVAQSPRYKIIEKRQSVAFWCNPISGHATLYWYQQILGQGPKLLIQFQNNGVVDDSQLPKDRFSAERLKGVDSTLKIQPAKLEDSAVYLCASNILGETNEKLFFGSGTQLSVL.

This chain's CDR3 is CASSSTGTGYYEQYF. The CDR3 region has the DNA TGTGCCAGCAGTTCGACCGGGACAGGGTACTACGAGCAGTACTTC. The chain has TRBV6-5 and TRBJ2-7, with TRBD1 identical over 9 bases. This CDR3 region has 15 residues. Germline CDR1 and CDR2: MNHEY and SVGAGI. Germline trimming cut 4 bases from V and 3 bases from J; bases unmatched to any gene: 7.

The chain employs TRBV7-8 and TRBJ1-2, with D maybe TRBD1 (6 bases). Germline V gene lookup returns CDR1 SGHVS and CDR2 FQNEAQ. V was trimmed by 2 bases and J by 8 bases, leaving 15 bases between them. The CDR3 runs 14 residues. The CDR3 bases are TGTGCCAGCAGCTTAAACAGGGTATCCTCCGGCTACACCTTC. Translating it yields CASSLNRVSSGYTF.

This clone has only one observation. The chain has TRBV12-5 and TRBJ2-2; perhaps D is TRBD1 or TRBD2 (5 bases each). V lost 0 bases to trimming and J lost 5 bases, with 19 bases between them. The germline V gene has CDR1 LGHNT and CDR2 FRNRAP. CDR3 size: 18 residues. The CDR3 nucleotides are TGTGCTAGTGGTTTGGTCCCCGATGGGGACGTACGAACCGGGGAGCTGTTTTTT. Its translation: CASGLVPDGDVRTGELFF.